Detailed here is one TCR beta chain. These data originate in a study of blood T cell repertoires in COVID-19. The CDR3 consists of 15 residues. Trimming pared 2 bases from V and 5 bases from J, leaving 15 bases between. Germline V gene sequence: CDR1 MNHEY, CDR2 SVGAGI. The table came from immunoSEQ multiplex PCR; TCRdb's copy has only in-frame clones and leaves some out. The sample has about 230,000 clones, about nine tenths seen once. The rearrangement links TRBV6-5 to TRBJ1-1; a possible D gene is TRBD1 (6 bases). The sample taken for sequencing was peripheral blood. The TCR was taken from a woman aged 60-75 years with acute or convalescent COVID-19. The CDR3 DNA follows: TGTGCCAGCAGTTACGAGGTCAGGGGAAGGACTGAAGCTTTCTTT. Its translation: CASSYEVRGRTEAFF.